This section outlines one T cell receptor beta chain sequence together with its context. The record originates from a study of ipilimumab plus nivolumab after autologous stem cell transplantation. Checkpoint therapy with ipilimumab 1 mg/kg began 14 to 28 days after transplant. Sequenced by immunoSEQ multiplex PCR; TCRdb stores in-frame clones only, minus some. The sample lists about 40,000 clones, around 92% occurring once. CDR3 size: 15 residues. Looked up from germline, CDR1 is SEHNR and CDR2 is FQNEAQ (reference sequence). J lost 7 bases, V lost 4 bases, and 7 bases had no gene match. The rearrangement uses TRBV7-9 and TRBJ2-1; 10 nucleotides align to TRBD1. Sequencing was performed on PBMCs, taken in a trial of ipilimumab plus nivolumab as post-transplant consolidation. The receptor comes from a male donor with multiple myeloma. The CDR3 is CASSWGQGNANEQFF. The CDR3 DNA reads TGTGCCAGCAGCTGGGGACAGGGGAACGCGAATGAGCAGTTCTTC.